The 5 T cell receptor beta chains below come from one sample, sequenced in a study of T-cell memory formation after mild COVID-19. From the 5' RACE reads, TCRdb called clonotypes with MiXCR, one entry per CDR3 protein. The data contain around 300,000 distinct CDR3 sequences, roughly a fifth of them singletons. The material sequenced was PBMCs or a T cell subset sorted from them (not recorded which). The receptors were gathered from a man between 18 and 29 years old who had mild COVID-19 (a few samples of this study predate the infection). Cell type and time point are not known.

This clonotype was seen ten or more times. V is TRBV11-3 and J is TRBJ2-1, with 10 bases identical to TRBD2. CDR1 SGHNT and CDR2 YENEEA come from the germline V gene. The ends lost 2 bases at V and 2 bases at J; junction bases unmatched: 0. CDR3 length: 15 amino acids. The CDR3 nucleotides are TGTGCCAGCAGCTTAACTAGCGGGGCCTACAATGAGCAGTTCTTC. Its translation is CASSLTSGAYNEQFF. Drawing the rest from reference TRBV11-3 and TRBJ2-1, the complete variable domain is EAGVVQSPRYKIIEKKQPVAFWCNPISGHNTLYWYLQNLGQGPELLIRYENEEAVDDSQLPKDRFSAERLKGVDSTLKIQPAELGDSAVYLCASSLTSGAYNEQFFGPGTRLTVL.

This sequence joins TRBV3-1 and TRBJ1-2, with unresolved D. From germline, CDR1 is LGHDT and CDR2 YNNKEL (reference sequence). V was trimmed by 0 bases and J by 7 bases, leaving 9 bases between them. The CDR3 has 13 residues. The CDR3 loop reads CASSQDGGTGYTF. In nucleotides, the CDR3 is TGTGCCAGCAGCCAAGATGGAGGCACTGGCTACACCTTC.

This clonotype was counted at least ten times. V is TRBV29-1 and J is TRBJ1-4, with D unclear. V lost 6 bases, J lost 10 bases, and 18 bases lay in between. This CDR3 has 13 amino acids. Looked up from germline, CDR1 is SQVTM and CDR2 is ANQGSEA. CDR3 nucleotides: TGCAGCGTCATAGCCGAAGGGAATCCAAAACTGTTTTTT. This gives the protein CSVIAEGNPKLFF.

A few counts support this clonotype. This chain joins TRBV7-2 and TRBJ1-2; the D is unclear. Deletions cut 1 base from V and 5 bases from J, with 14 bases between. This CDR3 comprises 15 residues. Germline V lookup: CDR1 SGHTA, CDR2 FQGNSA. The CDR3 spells CASSLVEGAVYGYTF. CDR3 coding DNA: TGTGCCAGCAGCTTAGTCGAGGGAGCGGTTTATGGCTACACCTTC.

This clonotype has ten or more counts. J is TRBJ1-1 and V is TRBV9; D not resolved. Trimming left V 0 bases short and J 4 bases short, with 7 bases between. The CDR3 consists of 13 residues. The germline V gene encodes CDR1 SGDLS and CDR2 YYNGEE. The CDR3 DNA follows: TGTGCCAGCAGCGTAGGAGGGCGCACTGAAGCTTTCTTT. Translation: CASSVGGRTEAFF.